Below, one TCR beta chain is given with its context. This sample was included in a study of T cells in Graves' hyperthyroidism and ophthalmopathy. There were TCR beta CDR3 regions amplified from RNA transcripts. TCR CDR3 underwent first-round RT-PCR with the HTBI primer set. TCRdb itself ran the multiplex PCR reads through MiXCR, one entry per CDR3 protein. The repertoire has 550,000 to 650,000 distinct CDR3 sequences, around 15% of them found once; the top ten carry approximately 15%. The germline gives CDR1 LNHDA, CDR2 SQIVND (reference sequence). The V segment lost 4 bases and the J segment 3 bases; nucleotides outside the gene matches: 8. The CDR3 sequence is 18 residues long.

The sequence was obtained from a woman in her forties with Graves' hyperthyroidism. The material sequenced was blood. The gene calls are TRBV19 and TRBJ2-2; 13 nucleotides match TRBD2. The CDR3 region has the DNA TGTGCCAGTAGTAGCGGACTAGCGGGAGCCTATGACACCGGGGAGCTGTTTTTT. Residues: CASSSGLAGAYDTGELFF.